This T cell receptor beta chain appears in the sequencing data of a study of cytomegalovirus exposure and HLA in healthy donors. Study-level background: Roughly four fifths of around 390 genotyped donors fell in the Caucasian-associated ancestry cluster.

It was with 60 Vbeta and 13 Jbeta primers that the PCR ran. Produced via immunoSEQ multiplex PCR; TCRdb's table is partial and in-frame only. The table shows some 180,000 clones, with over 65% occurring only once. CDR3 size: 16 residues. Losses at the gene ends were 1 base for V and 5 bases for J; bases not matched to a gene: 7. CDR1 MGHRA and CDR2 YSYEKL come from the germline V gene. Overall study results and limits: It was approximately 150 TCR beta chains that were listed as cytomegalovirus-associated. As a later analysis revealed, the rate of TCR association differed by HLA locus, with DRB1 most and HLA-C fewest. Association of a missense DCLRE1C variant with TCR beta V- and J-gene trimming was reported in a later analysis.

As to this clone: What it recognizes is unknown.

The receptor's source is a woman aged 25 to 39 in good health and CMV-seronegative. The sample taken for sequencing was PBMCs. The rearrangement uses TRBV4-1 and TRBJ2-1; 8 nucleotides match TRBD1. DNA of the CDR3: TGCGCCAGCAGCCAAGTAAGACAGGGGTTGGACAATGAGCAGTTCTTC. It specifies CASSQVRQGLDNEQFF.